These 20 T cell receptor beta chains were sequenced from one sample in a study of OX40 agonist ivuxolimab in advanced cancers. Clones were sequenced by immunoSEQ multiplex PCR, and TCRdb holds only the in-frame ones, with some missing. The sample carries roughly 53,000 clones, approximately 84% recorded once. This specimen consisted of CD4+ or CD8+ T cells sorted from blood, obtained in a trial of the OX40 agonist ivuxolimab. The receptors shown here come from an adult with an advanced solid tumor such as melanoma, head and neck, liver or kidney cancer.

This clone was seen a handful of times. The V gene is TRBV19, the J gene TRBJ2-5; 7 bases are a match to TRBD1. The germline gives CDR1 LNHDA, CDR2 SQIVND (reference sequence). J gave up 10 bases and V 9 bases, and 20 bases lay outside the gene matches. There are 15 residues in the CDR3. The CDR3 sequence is CASSPLDRVGNVQYF. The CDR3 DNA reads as TGTGCCAGCTCACCCCTCGACAGGGTGGGGAATGTCCAGTACTTC.

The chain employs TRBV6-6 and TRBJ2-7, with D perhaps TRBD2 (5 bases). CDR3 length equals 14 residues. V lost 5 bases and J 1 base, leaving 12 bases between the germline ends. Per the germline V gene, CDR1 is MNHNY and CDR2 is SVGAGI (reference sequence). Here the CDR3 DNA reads TGTGCCAGCAGTGAGGGAGTTCGATCCTACGAGCAGTACTTC. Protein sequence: CASSEGVRSYEQYF.

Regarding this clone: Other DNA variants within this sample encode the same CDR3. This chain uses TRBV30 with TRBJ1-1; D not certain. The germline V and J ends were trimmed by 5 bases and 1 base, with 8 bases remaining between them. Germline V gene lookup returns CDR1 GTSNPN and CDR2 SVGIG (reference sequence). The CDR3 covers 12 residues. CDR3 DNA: TGTGCCTGGGACCGGGAGAACACTGAAGCTTTCTTT. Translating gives CAWDRENTEAFF.

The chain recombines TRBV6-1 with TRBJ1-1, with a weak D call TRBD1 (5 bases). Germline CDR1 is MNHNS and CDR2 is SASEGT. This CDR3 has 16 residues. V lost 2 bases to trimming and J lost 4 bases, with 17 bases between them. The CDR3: CASSERAGSSSTEAFF. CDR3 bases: TGTGCCAGCAGTGAAAGGGCAGGGTCATCGAGCACTGAAGCTTTCTTT.

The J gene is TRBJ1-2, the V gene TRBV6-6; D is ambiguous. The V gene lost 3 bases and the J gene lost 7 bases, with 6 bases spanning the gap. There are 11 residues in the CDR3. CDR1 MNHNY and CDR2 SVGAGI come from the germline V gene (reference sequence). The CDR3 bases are TGTGCCAGCAGTTATGCGGGTGGCTACACCTTC. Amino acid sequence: CASSYAGGYTF.

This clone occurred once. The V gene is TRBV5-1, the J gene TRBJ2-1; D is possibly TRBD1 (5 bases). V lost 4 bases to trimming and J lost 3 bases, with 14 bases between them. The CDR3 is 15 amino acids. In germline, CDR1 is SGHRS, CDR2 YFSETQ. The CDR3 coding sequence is TGCGCCAGCAGCCCTCTCCAGGGCGGCTACAATGAGCAGTTCTTC. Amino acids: CASSPLQGGYNEQFF.

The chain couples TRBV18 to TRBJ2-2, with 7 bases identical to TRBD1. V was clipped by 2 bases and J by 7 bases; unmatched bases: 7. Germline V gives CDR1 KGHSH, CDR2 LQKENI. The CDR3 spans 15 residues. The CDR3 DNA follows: TGTGCCAGCTCACCATTCAGGGGGAAGATCGGGGAGCTGTTTTTT. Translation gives CASSPFRGKIGELFF.

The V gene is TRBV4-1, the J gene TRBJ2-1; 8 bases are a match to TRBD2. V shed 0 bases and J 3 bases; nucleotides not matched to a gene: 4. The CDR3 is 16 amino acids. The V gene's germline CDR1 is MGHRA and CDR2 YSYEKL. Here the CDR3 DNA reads TGCGCCAGCAGCCAAGAGATTAGCGGGGTCTACAATGAGCAGTTCTTC. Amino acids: CASSQEISGVYNEQFF.

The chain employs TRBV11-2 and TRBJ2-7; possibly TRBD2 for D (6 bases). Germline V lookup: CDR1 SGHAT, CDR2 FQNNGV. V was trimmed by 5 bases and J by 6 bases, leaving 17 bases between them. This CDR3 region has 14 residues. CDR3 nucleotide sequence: TGTGCCAGCAGCCCCAAGTTATTCGGGAGCGAGCAGTACTTC. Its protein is CASSPKLFGSEQYF.

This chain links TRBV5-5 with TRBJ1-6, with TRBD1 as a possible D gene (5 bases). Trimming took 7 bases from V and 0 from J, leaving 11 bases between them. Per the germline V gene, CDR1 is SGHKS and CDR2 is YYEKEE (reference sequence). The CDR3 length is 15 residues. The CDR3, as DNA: TGTGCCAGCGATCGTCAGGGCTCCTATAATTCACCCCTCCACTTT. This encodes CASDRQGSYNSPLHF.

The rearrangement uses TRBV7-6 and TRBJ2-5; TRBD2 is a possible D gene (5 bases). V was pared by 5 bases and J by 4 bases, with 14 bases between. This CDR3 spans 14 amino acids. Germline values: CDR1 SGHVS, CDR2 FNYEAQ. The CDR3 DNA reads TGTGCCAGCAGCCCTAACGGGATTCGAGAGACCCAGTACTTC. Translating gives CASSPNGIRETQYF.

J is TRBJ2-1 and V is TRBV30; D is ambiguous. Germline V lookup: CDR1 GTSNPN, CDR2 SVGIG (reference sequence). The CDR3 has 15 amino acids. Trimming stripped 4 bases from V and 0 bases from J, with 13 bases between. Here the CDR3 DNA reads TGTGCCTGGAAACATGGCCAGATCTCCTACAATGAGCAGTTCTTC. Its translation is CAWKHGQISYNEQFF.

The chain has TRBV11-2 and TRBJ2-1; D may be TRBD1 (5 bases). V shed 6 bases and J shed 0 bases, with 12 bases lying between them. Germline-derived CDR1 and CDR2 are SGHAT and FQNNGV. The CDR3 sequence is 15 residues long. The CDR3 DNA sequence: TGTGCCAGCAGGAAGGGGCAAAACTCCTACAATGAGCAGTTCTTC. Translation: CASRKGQNSYNEQFF.

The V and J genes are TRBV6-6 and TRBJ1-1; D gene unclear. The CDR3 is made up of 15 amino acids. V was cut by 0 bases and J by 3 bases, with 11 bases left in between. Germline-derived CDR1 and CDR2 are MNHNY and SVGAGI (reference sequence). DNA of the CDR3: TGTGCCAGCAGTTACTCCAGCTCAGGCGACACTGAAGCTTTCTTT. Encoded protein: CASSYSSSGDTEAFF.

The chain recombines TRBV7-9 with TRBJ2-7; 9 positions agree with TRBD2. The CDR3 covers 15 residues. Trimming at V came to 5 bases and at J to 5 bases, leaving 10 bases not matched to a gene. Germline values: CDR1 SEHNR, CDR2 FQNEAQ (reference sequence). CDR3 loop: CASSRSGSDLHEQYF. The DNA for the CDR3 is TGTGCCAGCAGCCGTAGCGGGAGCGACCTCCACGAGCAGTACTTC. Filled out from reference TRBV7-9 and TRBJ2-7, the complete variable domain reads DTGVSQNPRHKITKRGQNVTFRCDPISEHNRLYWYRQTLGQGPEFLTYFQNEAQLEKSRLLSDRFSAERPKGSFSTLEIQRTEQGDSAMYLCASSRSGSDLHEQYFGPGTRLTVT.

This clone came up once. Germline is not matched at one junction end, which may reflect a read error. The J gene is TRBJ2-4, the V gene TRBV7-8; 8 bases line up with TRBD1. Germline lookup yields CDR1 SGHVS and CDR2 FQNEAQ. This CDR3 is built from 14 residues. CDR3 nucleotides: TGTGCCAGCAGCTTAGCGCAGGACAGGGCTGGTCAGGACTTC. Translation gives CASSLAQDRAGQDF.

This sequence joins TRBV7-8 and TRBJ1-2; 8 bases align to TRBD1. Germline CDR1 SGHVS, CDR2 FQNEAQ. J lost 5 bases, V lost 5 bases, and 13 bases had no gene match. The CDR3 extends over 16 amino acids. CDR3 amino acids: CASSPRPQGAGYGYTF. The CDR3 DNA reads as TGTGCCAGCAGCCCTCGTCCCCAGGGGGCTGGGTATGGCTACACCTTC.

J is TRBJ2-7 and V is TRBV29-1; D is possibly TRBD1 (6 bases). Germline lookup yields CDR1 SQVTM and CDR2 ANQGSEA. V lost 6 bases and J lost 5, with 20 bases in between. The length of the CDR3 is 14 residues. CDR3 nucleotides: TGCAGCGTACGGGACGCAGGGGCTATCGACGAGCAGTACTTC. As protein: CSVRDAGAIDEQYF.

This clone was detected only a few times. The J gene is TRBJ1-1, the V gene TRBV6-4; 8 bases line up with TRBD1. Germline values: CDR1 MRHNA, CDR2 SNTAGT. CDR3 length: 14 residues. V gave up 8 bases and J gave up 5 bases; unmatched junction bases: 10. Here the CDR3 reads CASATGTGGTEAFF. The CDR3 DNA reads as TGTGCCAGCGCAACCGGGACAGGAGGTACTGAAGCTTTCTTT.

Here the CDR3 reads CASRYNSFSNQPQHF. In nucleotides, the CDR3 is TGTGCCAGCAGATACAATAGTTTTAGCAATCAGCCCCAGCATTTT. The J gene is TRBJ1-5, the V gene TRBV6-1; D call uncertain. CDR1 and CDR2 (germline): MNHNS, SASEGT. The CDR3 has 15 amino acids. Deletions cut 6 bases from V and 0 bases from J, with 12 bases between.